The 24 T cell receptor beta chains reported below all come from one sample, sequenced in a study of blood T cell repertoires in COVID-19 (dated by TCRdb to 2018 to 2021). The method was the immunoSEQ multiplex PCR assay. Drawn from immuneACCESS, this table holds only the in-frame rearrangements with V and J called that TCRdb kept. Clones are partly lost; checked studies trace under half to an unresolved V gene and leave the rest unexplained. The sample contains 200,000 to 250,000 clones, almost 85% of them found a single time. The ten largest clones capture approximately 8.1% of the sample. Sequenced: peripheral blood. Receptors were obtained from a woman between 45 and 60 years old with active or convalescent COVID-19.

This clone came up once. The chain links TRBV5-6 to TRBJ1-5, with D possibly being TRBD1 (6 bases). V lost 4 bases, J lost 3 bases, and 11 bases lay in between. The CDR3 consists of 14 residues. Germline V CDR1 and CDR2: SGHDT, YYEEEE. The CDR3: CASSRTGYNQPQHF. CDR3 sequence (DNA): TGTGCCAGCAGCCGTACAGGGTACAATCAGCCCCAGCATTTT.

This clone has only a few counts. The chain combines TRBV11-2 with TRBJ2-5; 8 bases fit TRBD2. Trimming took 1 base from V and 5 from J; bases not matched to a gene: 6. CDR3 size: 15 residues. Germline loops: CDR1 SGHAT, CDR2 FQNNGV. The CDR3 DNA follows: TGTGCCAGCAGCTTAGCTCCCGCGGGGGGCGAGACCCAGTACTTC. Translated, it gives CASSLAPAGGETQYF.

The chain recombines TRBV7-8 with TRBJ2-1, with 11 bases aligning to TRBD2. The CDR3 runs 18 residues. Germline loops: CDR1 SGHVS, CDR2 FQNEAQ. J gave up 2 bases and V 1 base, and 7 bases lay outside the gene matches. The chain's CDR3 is CASSLDLVGLAAYNEQFF. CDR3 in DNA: TGTGCCAGCAGCTTAGACCTGGTGGGACTAGCGGCCTACAATGAGCAGTTCTTC.

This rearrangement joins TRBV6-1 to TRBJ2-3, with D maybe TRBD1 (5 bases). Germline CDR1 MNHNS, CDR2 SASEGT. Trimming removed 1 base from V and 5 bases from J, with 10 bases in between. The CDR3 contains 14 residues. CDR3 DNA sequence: TGTGCCAGCAGTGAAGGCAGGGTAGTAGATACGCAGTATTTT. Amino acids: CASSEGRVVDTQYF.

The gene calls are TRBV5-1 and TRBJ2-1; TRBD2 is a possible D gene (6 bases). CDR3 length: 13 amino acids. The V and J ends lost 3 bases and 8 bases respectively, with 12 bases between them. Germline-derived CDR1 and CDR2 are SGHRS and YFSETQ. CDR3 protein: CASSSVTSDEQFF. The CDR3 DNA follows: TGCGCCAGCAGCTCGGTGACTAGTGATGAGCAGTTCTTC. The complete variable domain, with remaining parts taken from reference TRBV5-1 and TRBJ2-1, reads KAGVTQTPRYLIKTRGQQVTLSCSPISGHRSVSWYQQTPGQGLQFLFEYFSETQRNKGNFPGRFSGRQFSNSRSEMNVSTLELGDSALYLCASSSVTSDEQFFGPGTRLTVL.

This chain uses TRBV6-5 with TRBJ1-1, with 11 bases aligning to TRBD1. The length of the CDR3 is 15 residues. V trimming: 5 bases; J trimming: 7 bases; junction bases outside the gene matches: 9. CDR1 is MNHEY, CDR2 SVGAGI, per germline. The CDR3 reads CASSRRGQGGGEAFF. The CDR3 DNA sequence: TGTGCCAGCAGTCGCAGGGGACAGGGGGGTGGTGAAGCTTTCTTT.

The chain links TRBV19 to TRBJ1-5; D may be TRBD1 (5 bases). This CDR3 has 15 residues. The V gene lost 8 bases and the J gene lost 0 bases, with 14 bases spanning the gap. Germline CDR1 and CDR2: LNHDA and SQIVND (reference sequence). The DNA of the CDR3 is TGTGCCAGTTCCCAGGGCACGTATAGCAATCAGCCCCAGCATTTT. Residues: CASSQGTYSNQPQHF.

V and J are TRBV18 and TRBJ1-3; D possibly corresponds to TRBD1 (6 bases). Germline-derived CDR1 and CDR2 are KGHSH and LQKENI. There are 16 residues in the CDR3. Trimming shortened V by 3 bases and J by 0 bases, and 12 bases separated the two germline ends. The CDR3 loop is CASSPAQGTSGNTIYF. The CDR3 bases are TGTGCCAGCTCACCGGCCCAGGGGACCTCTGGAAACACCATATATTTT.

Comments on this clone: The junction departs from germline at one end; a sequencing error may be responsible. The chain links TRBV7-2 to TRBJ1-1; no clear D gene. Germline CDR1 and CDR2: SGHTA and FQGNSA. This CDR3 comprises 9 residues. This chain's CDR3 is CASSFRQVF. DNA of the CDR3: TGTGCCAGCAGCTTTAGACAAGTCTTT.

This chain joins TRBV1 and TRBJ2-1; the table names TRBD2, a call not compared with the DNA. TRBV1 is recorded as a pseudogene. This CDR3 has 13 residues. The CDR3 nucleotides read TGCACCAGCAGCCAAGACCAAGCCAGGCGGGCGTTCTTC. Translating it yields CTSSQDQARRAFF.

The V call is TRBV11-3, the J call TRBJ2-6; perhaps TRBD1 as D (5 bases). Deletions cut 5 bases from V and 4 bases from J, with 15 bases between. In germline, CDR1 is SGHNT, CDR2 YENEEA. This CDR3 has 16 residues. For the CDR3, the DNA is TGTGCCAGCAGCCCTAGAAGGGGTGGCGGGGCCAACGTCCTGACTTTC. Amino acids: CASSPRRGGGANVLTF.

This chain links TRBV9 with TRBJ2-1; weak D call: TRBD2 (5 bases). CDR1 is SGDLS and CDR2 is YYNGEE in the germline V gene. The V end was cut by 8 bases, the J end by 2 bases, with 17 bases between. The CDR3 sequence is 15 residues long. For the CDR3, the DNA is TGTGCCAGTTCTCTCGGCTCCGGGGCCTACAATGAGCAGTTCTTC. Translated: CASSLGSGAYNEQFF. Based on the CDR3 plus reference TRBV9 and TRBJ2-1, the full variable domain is DSGVTQTPKHLITATGQRVTLRCSPRSGDLSVYWYQQSLDQGLQFLIQYYNGEERAKGNILERFSAQQFPDLHSELNLSSLELGDSALYFCASSLGSGAYNEQFFGPGTRLTVL.

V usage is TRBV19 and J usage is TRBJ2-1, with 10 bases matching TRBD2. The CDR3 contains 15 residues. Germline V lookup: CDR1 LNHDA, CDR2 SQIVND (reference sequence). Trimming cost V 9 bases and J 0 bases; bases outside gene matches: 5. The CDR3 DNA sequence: TGTGCCAGCACTTCTAGCGGGAGCTCCTACAATGAGCAGTTCTTC. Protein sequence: CASTSSGSSYNEQFF.

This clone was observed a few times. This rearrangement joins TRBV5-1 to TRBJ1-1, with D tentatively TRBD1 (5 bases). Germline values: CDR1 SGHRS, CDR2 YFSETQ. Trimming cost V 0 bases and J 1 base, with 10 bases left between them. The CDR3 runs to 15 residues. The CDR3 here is CASSLGQGPNTEAFF. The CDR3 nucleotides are TGCGCCAGCAGCTTGGGCCAGGGCCCGAACACTGAAGCTTTCTTT.

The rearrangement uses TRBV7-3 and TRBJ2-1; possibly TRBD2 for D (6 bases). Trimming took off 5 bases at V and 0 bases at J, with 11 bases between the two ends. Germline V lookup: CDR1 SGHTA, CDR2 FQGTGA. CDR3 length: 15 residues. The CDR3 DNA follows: TGTGCCAGCAGCCCTAGCGCCAGCTCCTACAATGAGCAGTTCTTC. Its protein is CASSPSASSYNEQFF. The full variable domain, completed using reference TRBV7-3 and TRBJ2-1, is GAGVSQTPSNKVTEKGKYVELRCDPISGHTALYWYRQSLGQGPEFLIYFQGTGAADDSGLPNDRFFAVRPEGSVSTLKIQRTERGDSAVYLCASSPSASSYNEQFFGPGTRLTVL.

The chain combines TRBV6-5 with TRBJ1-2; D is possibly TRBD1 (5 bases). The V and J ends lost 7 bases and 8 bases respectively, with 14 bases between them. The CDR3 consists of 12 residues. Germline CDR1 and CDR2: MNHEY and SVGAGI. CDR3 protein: CASTYGGWGYTF. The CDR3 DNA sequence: TGTGCCAGCACCTACGGGGGTTGGGGCTACACCTTC.

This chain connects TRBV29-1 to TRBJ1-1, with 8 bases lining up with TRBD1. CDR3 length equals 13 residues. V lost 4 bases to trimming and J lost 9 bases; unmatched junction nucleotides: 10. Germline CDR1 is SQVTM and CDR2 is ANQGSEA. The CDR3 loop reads CSVVGGTGVKAFF. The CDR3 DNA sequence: TGCAGCGTTGTGGGTGGGACAGGTGTCAAAGCTTTCTTT.

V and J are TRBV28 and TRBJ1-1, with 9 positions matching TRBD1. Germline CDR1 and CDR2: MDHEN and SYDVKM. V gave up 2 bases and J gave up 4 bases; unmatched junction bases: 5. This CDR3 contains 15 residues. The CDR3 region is CASSLLDRGGTEAFF. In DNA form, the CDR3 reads TGTGCCAGCAGTTTACTGGACAGGGGAGGCACTGAAGCTTTCTTT.

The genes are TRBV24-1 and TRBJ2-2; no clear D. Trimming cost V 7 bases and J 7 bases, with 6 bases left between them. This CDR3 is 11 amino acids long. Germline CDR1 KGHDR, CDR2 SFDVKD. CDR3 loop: CATRGDGELFF. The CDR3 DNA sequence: TGTGCCACCAGAGGAGACGGGGAGCTGTTTTTT.

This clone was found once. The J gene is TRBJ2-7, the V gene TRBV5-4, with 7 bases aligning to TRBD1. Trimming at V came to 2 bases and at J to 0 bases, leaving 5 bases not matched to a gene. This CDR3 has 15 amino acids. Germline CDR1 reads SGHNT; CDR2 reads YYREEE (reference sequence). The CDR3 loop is CASSLSRDSSYEQYF. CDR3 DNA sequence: TGTGCCAGCAGCTTATCAAGGGACAGCTCCTACGAGCAGTACTTC.

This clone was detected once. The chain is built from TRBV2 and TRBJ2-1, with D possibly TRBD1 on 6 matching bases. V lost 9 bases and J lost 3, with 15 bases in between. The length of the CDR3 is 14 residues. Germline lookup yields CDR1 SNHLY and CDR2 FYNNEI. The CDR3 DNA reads TGTGCCAGAGGGTATCAGGGGAACTACAATGAGCAGTTCTTC. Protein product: CARGYQGNYNEQFF.

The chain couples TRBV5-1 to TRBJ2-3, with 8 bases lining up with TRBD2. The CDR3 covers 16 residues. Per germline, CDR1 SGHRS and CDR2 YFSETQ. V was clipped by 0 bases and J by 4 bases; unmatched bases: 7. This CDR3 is CASSLVAGRGADTQYF. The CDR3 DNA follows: TGCGCCAGCAGCTTGGTAGCGGGGAGAGGGGCAGATACGCAGTATTTT.

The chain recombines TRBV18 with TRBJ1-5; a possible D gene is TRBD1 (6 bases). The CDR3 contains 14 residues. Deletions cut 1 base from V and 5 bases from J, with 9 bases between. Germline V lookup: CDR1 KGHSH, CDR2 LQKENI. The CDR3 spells CASSPRTDDQPQHF. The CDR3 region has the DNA TGTGCCAGCTCACCACGGACAGACGATCAGCCCCAGCATTTT.

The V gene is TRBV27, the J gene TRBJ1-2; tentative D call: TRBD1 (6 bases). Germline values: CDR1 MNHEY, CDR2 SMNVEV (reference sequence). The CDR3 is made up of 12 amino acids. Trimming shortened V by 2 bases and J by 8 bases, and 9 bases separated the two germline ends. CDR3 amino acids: CASSLEGEGYTF. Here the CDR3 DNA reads TGTGCCAGCAGTTTAGAGGGGGAGGGCTACACCTTC.